This T cell receptor (beta chain) was identified during a study of blood T cell repertoires in COVID-19. Study-level background: COVID-19 samples from acute and convalescent phases originated in the United States, Italy and Spain. T cells, B-cell-depleted T cells, or PBMCs provided the cDNA or gDNA that served as material.

With V trimmed by 6 bases and J by 4 bases, 7 bases remained unmatched. The CDR3 has 15 amino acids. Germline V lookup: CDR1 SNHLY, CDR2 FYNNEI. In the original processing: Reference gene primer amplification gave estimated nucleated cell counts. Here immunoSEQ multiplex PCR was the method, and the copy in TCRdb shows in-frame clones only, minus some. The V and J calls and clone size were taken over from that table, and D and trimming were inferred from the DNA. Here the sample spans fewer than 250,000 clones, over 70% being singletons. This receptor was identified in a man aged 55 to 70 with acute or convalescent COVID-19. The chain combines TRBV2 with TRBJ2-1; 9 bases line up with TRBD2. Sequences were obtained from peripheral blood. CDR3 sequence (DNA): TGTGCCAGCAGGGCCACTAGCGGGTCATACAATGAGCAGTTCTTC. Encoded protein: CASRATSGSYNEQFF.